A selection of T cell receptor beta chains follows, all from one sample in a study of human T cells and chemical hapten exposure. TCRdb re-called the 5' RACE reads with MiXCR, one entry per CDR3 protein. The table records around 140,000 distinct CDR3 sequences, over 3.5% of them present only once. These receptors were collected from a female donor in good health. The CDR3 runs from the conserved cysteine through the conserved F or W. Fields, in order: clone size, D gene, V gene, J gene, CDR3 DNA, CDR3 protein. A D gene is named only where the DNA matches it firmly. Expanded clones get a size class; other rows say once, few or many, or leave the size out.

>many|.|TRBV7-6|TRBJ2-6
TGTGCCAGCAGCTTAGATCCCGGGGCCAACGTCCTGACTTTC
CASSLDPGANVLTF
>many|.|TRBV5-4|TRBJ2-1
TGTGCCAGCGTAGAGGGCCTGAGCTCCTACAATGAGCAGTTCTTC
CASVEGLSSYNEQFF
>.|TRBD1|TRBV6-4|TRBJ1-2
TGTGCCAGCAGGGGACAGGGGACAGGGAACTATGGCTACACCTTC
CASRGQGTGNYGYTF
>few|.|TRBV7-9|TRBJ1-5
TGTGCCAGCAGCTATATAGCCGGGACAACCACAAACAATCAGCCCCAGCATTTT
CASSYIAGTTTNNQPQHF
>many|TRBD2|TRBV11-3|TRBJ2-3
TGTGCCAGCAGCCAGGGACTAGCGGGGGGGACAGATACGCAGTATTTT
CASSQGLAGGTDTQYF
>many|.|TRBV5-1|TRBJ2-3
TGCGCCAGCAGTTCATTGATGGTCCACACAGATACGCAGTATTTT
CASSSLMVHTDTQYF
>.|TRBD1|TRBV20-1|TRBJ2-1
TGCAGTGGAAGACAGGGGGGTGACAATGAGCAGTTCTTC
CSGRQGGDNEQFF
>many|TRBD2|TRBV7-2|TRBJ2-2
TGTGCCAGTACCGAGTCTGGGGGGGGGATCGGAGAGCTGTTTTTT
CASTESGGGIGELFF
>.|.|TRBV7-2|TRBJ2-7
TGTGCCAGCAGCTTAAGGGTGACGGCTCCCGAGCAGTACTTC
CASSLRVTAPEQYF
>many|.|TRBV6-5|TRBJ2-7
TGTGCCACCTCTCGATTTCGGACGGGACTGGGGTACGAGCAGTACTTC
CATSRFRTGLGYEQYF
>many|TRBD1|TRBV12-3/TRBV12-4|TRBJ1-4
TGTGCCAGCAGTTTCGCGACAGGGGTACCGACTAATGAAAAACTGTTTTTT
CASSFATGVPTNEKLFF
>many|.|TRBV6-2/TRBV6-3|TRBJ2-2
TGTGCCAGCTCAAGAGTCACCGGGGAGCTGTTTTTT
CASSRVTGELFF
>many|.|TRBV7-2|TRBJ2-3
TGTGCCAGCAGCCCCAGCACAGATACGCAGTATTTT
CASSPSTDTQYF
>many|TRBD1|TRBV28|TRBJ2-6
TGTGCCAGCAGTTCTCCGACAGGGGTAGGGGCCAACGTCCTGACTTTC
CASSSPTGVGANVLTF
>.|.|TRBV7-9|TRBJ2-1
TGTGCCAGCAGCTTAGAACTCCCGTTGTCCTACAATGAGCAGTTCTTC
CASSLELPLSYNEQFF
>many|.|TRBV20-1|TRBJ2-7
TGCAGTGCATCGGGACTCGCCACCTACGAGCAGTACTTC
CSASGLATYEQYF
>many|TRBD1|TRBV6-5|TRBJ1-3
TGTGCCAGCCTCCTAAGGGGGCCGGGTCCGGGGAACACCATATATTTT
CASLLRGPGPGNTIYF
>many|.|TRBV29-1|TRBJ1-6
TGCAGCGTTGCTAGCTCCTATAATTCACCCCTCCACTTT
CSVASSYNSPLHF
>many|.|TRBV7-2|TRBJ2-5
TGTGCCAGCAGCTCCCGATGGCTAGAGACCCAGTACTTC
CASSSRWLETQYF
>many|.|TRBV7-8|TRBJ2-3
TGTGCCAGCAGCTCAAGGAGCAGGGTGGTGACAGATACGCAGTATTTT
CASSSRSRVVTDTQYF
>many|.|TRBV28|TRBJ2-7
TGTGCCAGCATGGGATCGGCCGGGACCATCGTAACCTACGAGCAGTACTTC
CASMGSAGTIVTYEQYF
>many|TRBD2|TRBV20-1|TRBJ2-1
TGCAGTGCTAGGTCAAGCGGGGCCTACAATGAGCAGTTCTTC
CSARSSGAYNEQFF
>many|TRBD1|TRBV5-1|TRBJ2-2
TGCGCCAGCTTAGGGACAGGGGCGACCGGGGAGCTGTTTTTT
CASLGTGATGELFF
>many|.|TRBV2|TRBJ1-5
TGTGCCAGCAGTGAAAATCCGGTTGCTAATCAGCCCCAGCATTTT
CASSENPVANQPQHF
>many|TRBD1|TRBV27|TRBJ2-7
TGTGCCGTCGGCCGGGACAGGGGTACCTACGAGCAGTACTTC
CAVGRDRGTYEQYF
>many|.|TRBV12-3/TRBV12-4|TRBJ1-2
TGTGCCACCCTTTGGGCACACCAGCTAAACTATGGCTACACCTTC
CATLWAHQLNYGYTF
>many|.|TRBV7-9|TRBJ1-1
TGTGCCAGCAGCCCGGACAGCCCCACTGAAGCTTTCTTT
CASSPDSPTEAFF
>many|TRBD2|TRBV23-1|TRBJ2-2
TGCGCCAGCAGTCGCACCGGCGTGAGCGGGGGTTACACCGGGGAGCTGTTTTTT
CASSRTGVSGGYTGELFF
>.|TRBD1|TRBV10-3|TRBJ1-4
TGTGCCACGTGGGACAGGTCCACTGAAAAACTGTTTTTT
CATWDRSTEKLFF
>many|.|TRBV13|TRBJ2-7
TGTGCCAGCAGCTCTGGACGGAACTCCTACGAGCAGTACTTC
CASSSGRNSYEQYF
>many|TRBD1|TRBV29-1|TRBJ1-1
TGCAGCGGCTCCAGGGGGCGAGGGGTCACTGAAGCTTTCTTT
CSGSRGRGVTEAFF